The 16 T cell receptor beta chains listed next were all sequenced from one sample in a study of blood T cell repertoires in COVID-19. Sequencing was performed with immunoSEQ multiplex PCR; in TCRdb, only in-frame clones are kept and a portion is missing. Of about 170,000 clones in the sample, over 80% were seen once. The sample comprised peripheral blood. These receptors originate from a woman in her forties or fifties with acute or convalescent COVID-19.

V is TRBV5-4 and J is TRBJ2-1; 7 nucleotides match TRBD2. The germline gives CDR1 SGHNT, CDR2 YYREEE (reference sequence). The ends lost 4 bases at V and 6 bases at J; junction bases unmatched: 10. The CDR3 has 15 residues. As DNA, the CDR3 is TGTGCCAGCAGCCGTTCGAGCGGGACGGCCAATGAGCAGTTCTTC. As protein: CASSRSSGTANEQFF.

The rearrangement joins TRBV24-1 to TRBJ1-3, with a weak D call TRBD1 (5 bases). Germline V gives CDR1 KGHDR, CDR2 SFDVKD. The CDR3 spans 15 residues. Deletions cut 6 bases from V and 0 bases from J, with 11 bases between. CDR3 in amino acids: CATSPRGLSGNTIYF. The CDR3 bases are TGTGCCACCAGTCCCCGGGGACTCTCTGGAAACACCATATATTTT.

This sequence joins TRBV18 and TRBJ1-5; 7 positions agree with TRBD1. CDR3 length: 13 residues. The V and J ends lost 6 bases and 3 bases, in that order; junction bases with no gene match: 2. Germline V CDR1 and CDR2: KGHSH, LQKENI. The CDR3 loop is CASSGQPNQPQHF. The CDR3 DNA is TGTGCCAGCTCGGGACAGCCCAATCAGCCCCAGCATTTT.

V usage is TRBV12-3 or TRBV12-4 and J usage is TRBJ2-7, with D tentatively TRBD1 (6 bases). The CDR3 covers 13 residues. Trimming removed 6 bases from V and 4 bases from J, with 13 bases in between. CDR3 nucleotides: TGTGCCAGCAGCGGCAGGGGAAAATACGAGCAGTACTTC. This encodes CASSGRGKYEQYF.

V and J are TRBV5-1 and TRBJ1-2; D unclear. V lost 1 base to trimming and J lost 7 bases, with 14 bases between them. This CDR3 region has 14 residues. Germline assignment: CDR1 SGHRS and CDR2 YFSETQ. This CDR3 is CASSLYGGQFGYTF. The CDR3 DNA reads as TGCGCCAGCAGCTTGTATGGAGGGCAATTTGGCTACACCTTC.

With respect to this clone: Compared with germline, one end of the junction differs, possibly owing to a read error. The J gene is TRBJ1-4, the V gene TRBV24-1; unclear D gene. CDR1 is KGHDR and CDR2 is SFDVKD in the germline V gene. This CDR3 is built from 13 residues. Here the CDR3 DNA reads TGTGCCACCAGTGACGGAGGGCCCCCCGGTTGGATCTTT. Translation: CATSDGGPPGWIF.

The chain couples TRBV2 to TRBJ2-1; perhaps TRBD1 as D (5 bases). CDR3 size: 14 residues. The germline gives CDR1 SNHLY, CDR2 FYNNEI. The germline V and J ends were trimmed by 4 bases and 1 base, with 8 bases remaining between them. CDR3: CASSGTPSYNEQFF. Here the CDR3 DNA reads TGTGCCAGCAGTGGGACACCATCCTACAATGAGCAGTTCTTC.

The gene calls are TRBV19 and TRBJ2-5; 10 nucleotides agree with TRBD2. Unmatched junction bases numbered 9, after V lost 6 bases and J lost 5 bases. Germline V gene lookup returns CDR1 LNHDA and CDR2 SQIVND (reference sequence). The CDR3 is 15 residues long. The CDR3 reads CASSPRTSGLETQYF. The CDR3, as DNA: TGTGCCAGTAGCCCGAGGACTAGCGGTTTGGAGACCCAGTACTTC. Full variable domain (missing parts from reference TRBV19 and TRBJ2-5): DGGITQSPKYLFRKEGQNVTLSCEQNLNHDAMYWYRQDPGQGLRLIYYSQIVNDFQKGDIAEGYSVSREKKESFPLTVTSAQKNPTAFYLCASSPRTSGLETQYFGPGTRLLVL.

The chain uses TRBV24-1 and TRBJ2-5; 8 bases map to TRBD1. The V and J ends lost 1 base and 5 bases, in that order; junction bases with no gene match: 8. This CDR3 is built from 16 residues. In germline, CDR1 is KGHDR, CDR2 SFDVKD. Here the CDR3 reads CATSDLGDRTLETQYF. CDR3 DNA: TGTGCCACCAGTGATTTAGGGGACAGGACATTGGAGACCCAGTACTTC.

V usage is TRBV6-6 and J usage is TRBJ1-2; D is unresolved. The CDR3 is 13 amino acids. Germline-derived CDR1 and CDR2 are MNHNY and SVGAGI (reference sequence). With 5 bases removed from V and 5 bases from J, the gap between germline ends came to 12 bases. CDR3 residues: CASSKEAWYGYTF. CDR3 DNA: TGTGCCAGCAGTAAAGAGGCCTGGTATGGCTACACCTTC.

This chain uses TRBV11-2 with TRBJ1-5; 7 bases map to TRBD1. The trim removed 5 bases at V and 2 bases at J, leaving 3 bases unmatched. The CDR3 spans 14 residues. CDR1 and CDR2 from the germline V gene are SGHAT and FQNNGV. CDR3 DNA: TGTGCCAGCAGCCAAGGACAGGGCAATCAGCCCCAGCATTTT. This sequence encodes CASSQGQGNQPQHF. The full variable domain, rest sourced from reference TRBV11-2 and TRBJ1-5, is EAGVAQSPRYKIIEKRQSVAFWCNPISGHATLYWYQQILGQGPKLLIQFQNNGVVDDSQLPKDRFSAERLKGVDSTLKIQPAKLEDSAVYLCASSQGQGNQPQHFGDGTRLSIL.

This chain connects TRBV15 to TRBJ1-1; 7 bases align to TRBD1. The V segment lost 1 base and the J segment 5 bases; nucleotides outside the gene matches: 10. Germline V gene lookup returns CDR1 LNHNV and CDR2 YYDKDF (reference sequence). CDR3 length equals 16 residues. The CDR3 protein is CATSRGLTGVGTEAFF. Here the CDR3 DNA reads TGTGCCACCAGCAGAGGTCTTACAGGGGTGGGGACTGAAGCTTTCTTT.

The CDR3 spells CASSIAGTGLNTEAFF. The CDR3 nucleotides read TGTGCCAGTAGTATCGCAGGGACAGGGCTGAACACTGAAGCTTTCTTT. The V call is TRBV19, the J call TRBJ1-1; the match to TRBD1 covers 9 bases. Trimming cost V 3 bases and J 0 bases; bases outside gene matches: 5. This CDR3 is built from 16 residues. Germline assignment: CDR1 LNHDA and CDR2 SQIVND (reference sequence).

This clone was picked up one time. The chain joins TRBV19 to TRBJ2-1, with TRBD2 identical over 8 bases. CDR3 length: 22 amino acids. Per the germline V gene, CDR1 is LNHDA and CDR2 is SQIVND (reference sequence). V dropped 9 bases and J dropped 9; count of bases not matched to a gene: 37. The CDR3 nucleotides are TGTGCCAGAACCCGGACCCAGGGGTTTTGGCGGGGGGTAACTATTGGGACTATTGAGCAGTTCTTC. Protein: CARTRTQGFWRGVTIGTIEQFF.

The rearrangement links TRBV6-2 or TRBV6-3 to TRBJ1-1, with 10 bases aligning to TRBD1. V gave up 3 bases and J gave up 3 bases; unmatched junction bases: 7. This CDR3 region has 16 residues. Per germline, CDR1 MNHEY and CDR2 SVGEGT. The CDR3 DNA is TGTGCCAGCAGTTATGTCGACAGGGGGCTGGACACTGAAGCTTTCTTT. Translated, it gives CASSYVDRGLDTEAFF.

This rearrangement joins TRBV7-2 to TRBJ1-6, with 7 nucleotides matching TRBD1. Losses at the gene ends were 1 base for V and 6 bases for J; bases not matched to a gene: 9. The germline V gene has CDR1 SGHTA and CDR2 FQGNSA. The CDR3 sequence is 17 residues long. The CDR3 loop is CASSLDGFGTANSPLHF. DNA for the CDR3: TGTGCCAGCAGCTTAGATGGCTTCGGGACAGCTAATTCACCCCTCCACTTT. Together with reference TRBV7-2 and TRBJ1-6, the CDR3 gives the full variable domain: GAGVSQSPSNKVTEKGKDVELRCDPISGHTALYWYRQSLGQGLEFLIYFQGNSAPDKSGLPSDRFSAERTGGSVSTLTIQRTQQEDSAVYLCASSLDGFGTANSPLHFGNGTRLTVT.